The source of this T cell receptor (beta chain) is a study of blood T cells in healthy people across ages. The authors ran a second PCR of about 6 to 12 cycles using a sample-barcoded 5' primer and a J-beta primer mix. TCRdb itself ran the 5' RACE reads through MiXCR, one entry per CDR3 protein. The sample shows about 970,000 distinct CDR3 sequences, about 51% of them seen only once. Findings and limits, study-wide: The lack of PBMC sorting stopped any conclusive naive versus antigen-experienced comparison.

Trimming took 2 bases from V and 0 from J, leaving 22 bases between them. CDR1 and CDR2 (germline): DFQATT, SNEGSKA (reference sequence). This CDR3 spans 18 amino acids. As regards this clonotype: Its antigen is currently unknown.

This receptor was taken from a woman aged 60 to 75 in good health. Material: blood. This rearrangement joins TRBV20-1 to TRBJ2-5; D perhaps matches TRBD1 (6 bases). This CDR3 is CSARPRDTRLVYQETQYF. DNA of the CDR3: TGCAGTGCTAGACCCCGGGACACCCGTTTAGTGTACCAAGAGACCCAGTACTTC.